The source of this TCR beta chain is a study of blood T cell repertoires in COVID-19. The wider study: Sources were T cells, B-cell-depleted T cells, or PBMCs; the material itself was cDNA or gDNA.

The participants were between about 18 and 90 years old and came from about two dozen US areas. Clinical history as reported by participants underpinned cohort assignment. Methods used by the authors: Estimates of nucleated cell counts were drawn from the amplification of reference gene primers. Some clones are missing from TCRdb's copy, which holds only in-frame ones; the method was immunoSEQ multiplex PCR. That table supplies the V and J calls and clone size; D and trimming were determined from the DNA. The sample records 200,000 to 250,000 clones, roughly 90% being singletons. CDR3 length: 14 amino acids. Germline CDR1 LGHNT, CDR2 FRNRAP. The V gene end was trimmed by 1 base and the J gene end by 10 bases; junction bases not matched to a gene: 6.

The sequence derives from a woman between 25 and 40 years old who had recovered from COVID-19. Input material: PBMCs or T cells enriched from blood (not recorded which). The chain carries TRBV12-5 and TRBJ2-1; 8 bases align to TRBD1. CDR3 nucleotide sequence: TGTGCTAGTGGTTTGGAAACGGGACAGGACGAGCAGTTCTTC. Its translation is CASGLETGQDEQFF.